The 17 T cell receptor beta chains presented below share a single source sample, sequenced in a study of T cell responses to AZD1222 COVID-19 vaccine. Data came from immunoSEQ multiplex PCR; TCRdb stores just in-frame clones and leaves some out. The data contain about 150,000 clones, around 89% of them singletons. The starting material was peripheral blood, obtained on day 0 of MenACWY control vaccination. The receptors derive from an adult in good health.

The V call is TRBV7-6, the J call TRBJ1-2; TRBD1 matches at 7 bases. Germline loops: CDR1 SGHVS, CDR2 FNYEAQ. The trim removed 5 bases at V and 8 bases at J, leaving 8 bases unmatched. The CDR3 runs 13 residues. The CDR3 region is CASSPPDRRGYTF. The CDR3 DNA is TGTGCCAGCAGCCCACCGGACAGGAGGGGCTACACCTTC.

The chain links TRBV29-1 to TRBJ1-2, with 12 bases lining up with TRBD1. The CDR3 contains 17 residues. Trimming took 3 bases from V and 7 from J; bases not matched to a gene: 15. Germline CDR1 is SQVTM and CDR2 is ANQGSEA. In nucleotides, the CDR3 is TGCAGCGTTGAGGGGCCGGTCCAGGGACAGGGGGCGTCTGGCTACACCTTC. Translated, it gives CSVEGPVQGQGASGYTF. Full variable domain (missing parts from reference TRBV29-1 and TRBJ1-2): SAVISQKPSRDICQRGTSLTIQCQVDSQVTMMFWYRQQPGQSLTLIATANQGSEATYESGFVIDKFPISRPNLTFSTLTVSNMSPEDSSIYLCSVEGPVQGQGASGYTFGSGTRLTVV.

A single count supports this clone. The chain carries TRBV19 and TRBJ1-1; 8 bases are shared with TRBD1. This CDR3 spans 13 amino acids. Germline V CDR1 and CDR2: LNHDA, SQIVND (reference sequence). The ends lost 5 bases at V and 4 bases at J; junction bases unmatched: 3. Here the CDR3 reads CASSATGGTEAFF. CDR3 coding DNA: TGTGCCAGTAGTGCTACAGGGGGCACTGAAGCTTTCTTT.

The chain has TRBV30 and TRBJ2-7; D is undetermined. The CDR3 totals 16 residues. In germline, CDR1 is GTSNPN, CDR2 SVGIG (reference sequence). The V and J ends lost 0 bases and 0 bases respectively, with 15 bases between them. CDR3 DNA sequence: TGTGCCTGGAGTGTTTCTTGGCAGGTCCTCTCCTACGAGCAGTACTTC. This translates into CAWSVSWQVLSYEQYF. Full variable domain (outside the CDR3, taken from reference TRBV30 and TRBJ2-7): SQTIHQWPATLVQPVGSPLSLECTVEGTSNPNLYWYRQAAGRGLQLLFYSVGIGQISSEVPQNLSASRPQDRQFILSSKKLLLSDSGFYLCAWSVSWQVLSYEQYFGPGTRLTVT.

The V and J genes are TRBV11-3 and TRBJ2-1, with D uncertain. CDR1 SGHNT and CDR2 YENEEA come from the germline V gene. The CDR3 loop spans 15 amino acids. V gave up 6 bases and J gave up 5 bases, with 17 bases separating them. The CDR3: CASSAHGYGNNEQFF. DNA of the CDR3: TGTGCCAGCAGTGCCCACGGATATGGAAACAATGAGCAGTTCTTC.

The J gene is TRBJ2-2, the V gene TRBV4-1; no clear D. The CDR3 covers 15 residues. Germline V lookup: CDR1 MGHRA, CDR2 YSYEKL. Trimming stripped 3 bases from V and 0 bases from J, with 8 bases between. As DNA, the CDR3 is TGCGCCAGCAGCCAGAGACTGGCGAACACCGGGGAGCTGTTTTTT. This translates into CASSQRLANTGELFF.

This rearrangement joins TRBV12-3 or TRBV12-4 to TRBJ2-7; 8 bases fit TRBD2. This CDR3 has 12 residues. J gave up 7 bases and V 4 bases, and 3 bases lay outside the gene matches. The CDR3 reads CASSWTSREQYF. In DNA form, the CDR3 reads TGTGCCAGCAGTTGGACTAGCAGAGAGCAGTACTTC.

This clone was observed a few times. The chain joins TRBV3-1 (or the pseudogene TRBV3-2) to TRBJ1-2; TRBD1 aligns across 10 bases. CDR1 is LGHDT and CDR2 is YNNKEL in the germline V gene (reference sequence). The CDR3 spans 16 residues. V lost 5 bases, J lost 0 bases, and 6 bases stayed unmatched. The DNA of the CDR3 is TGTGCCAGCAGCGCGCACGGGACAGGGGCTAACTATGGCTACACCTTC. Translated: CASSAHGTGANYGYTF.

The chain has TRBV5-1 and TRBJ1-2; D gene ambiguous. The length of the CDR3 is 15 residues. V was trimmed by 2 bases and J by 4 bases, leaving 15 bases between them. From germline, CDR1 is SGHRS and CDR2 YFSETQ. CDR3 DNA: TGCGCCAGCAGCTTCGGGCAGGTACTGACCTATGGCTACACCTTC. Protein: CASSFGQVLTYGYTF. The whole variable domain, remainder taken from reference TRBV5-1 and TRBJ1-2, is KAGVTQTPRYLIKTRGQQVTLSCSPISGHRSVSWYQQTPGQGLQFLFEYFSETQRNKGNFPGRFSGRQFSNSRSEMNVSTLELGDSALYLCASSFGQVLTYGYTFGSGTRLTVV.

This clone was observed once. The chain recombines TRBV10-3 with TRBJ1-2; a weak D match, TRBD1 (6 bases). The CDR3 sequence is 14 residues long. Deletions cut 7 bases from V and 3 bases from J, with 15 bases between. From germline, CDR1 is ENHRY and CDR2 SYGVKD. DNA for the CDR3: TGTGCCATCACCGAAGGAGGGGGGGACTATGGCTACACCTTC. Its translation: CAITEGGGDYGYTF.

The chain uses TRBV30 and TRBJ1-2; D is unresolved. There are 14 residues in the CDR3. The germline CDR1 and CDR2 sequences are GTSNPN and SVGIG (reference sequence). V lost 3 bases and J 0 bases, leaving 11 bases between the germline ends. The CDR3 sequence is CAWRYEGSNYGYTF. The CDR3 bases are TGTGCCTGGAGGTACGAGGGATCTAACTATGGCTACACCTTC.

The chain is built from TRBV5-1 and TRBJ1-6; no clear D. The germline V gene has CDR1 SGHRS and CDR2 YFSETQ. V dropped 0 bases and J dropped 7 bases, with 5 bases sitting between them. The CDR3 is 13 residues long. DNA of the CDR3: TGCGCCAGCAGCTTGGAAAAAAATTCACCCCTCCACTTT. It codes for CASSLEKNSPLHF. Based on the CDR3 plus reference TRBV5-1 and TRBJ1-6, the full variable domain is KAGVTQTPRYLIKTRGQQVTLSCSPISGHRSVSWYQQTPGQGLQFLFEYFSETQRNKGNFPGRFSGRQFSNSRSEMNVSTLELGDSALYLCASSLEKNSPLHFGNGTRLTVT.

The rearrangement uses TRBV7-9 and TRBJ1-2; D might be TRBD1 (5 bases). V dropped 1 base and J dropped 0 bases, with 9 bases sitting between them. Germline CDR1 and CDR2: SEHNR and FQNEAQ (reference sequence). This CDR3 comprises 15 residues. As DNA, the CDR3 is TGTGCCAGCAGCTTAGAGGGGAGGTCTAACTATGGCTACACCTTC. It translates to CASSLEGRSNYGYTF.

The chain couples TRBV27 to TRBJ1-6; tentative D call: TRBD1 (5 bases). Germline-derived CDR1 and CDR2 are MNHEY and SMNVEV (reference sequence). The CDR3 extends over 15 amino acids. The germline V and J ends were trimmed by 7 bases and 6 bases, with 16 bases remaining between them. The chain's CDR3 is CASTAGAGRNSPLHF. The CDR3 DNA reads TGTGCCAGCACCGCAGGTGCGGGGCGTAATTCACCCCTCCACTTT.

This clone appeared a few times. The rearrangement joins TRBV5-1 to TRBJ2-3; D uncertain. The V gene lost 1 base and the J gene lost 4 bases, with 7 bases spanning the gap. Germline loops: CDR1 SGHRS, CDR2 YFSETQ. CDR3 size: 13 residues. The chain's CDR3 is CASSLNLPDTQYF. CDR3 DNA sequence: TGCGCCAGCAGCTTGAATCTCCCAGATACGCAGTATTTT.

The CDR3 protein is CASSRQANTEAFF. The CDR3 DNA reads as TGTGCCAGCAGTCGGCAAGCGAACACTGAAGCTTTCTTT. The V and J genes are TRBV6-5 and TRBJ1-1; no firm D call. The CDR3 contains 13 residues. Trimming removed 5 bases from V and 1 base from J, with 8 bases in between. Germline-derived CDR1 and CDR2 are MNHEY and SVGAGI.

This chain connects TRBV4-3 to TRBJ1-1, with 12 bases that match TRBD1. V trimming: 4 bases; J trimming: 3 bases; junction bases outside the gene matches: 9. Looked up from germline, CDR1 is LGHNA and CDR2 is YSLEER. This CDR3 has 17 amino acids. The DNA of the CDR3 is TGCGCCAGCAGCCCCGTGGGACAGGGGGCGCGTGACACTGAAGCTTTCTTT. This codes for CASSPVGQGARDTEAFF.